This TCR beta chain was obtained from a study of T cell changes during pregnancy in multiple sclerosis. V lost 4 bases and J 3 bases, leaving 10 bases between the germline ends. CDR1 is SEHNR and CDR2 is FQNEAQ in the germline V gene (reference sequence). This CDR3 comprises 13 residues. The method was immunoSEQ multiplex PCR; TCRdb's version includes in-frame clones alone and lacks a portion of them. This table has around 59,000 clones, about nine tenths appearing once. The sequence was collected from a female donor with multiple sclerosis, enrolled in a pregnancy study. This chain joins TRBV7-9 and TRBJ2-7; maybe TRBD2 (6 bases). The sample consisted of CD4+ T cells from peripheral blood mononuclear cells, taken in the first trimester of pregnancy. CDR3 sequence reads: CASSSSGDYEQYF. DNA of the CDR3: TGTGCCAGCAGCTCCTCGGGGGACTACGAGCAGTACTTC.